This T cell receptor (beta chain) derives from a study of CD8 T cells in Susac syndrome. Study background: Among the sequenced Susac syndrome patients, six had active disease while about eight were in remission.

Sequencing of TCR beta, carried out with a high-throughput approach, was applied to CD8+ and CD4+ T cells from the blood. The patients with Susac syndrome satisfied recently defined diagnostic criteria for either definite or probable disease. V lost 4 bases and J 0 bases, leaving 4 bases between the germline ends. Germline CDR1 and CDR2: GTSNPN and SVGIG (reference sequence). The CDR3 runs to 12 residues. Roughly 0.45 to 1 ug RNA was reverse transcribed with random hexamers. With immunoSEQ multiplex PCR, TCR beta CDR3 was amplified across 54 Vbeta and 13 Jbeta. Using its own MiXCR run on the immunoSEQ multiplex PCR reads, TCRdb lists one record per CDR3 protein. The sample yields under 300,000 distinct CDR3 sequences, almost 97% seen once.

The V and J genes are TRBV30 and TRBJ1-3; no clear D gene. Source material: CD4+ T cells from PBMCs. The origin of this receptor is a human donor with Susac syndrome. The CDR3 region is CAWMDSGNTIYF. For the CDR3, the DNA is TGTGCCTGGATGGACTCTGGAAACACCATATATTTT.